The 11 T cell receptor beta chains in this list originate from one sample, sequenced in a study of blood T cell repertoires in COVID-19. The repertoire was sequenced with immunoSEQ multiplex PCR; TCRdb's copy has only in-frame clones and lacks some. The top ten clones hold 2.3% of a sample with under 150,000 clones, about 88% of them seen once. Sequencing was carried out using peripheral blood. The source is a human donor in a cohort sampled during active COVID-19.

This rearrangement joins TRBV6-5 to TRBJ1-5, with a tentative D call TRBD1 (6 bases). Trimming shortened V by 8 bases and J by 2 bases, and 10 bases separated the two germline ends. The length of the CDR3 is 13 residues. Germline V lookup: CDR1 MNHEY, CDR2 SVGAGI. CDR3 loop: CASGRGGNQPQHF. CDR3 coding DNA: TGTGCCAGCGGCAGGGGAGGCAATCAGCCCCAGCATTTT.

This chain links TRBV2 with TRBJ1-3; a weak D match, TRBD1 (6 bases). Trimming took 6 bases from V and 2 from J, leaving 17 bases between them. The length of the CDR3 is 16 residues. Germline V gene data show CDR1 as SNHLY and CDR2 as FYNNEI. In nucleotides, the CDR3 is TGTGCCAGCAGAGAACAAAACAGGGTACCTGGAAACACCATATATTTT. It yields the protein CASREQNRVPGNTIYF.

V gene TRBV5-6 combines with J gene TRBJ2-1; weak D call: TRBD2 (5 bases). Germline CDR1 is SGHDT and CDR2 is YYEEEE. CDR3 size: 12 residues. V lost 0 bases, J lost 9 bases, and 7 bases lay in between. CDR3 nucleotide sequence: TGTGCCAGCAGCTTGGCGGGGAGTGAGCAGTTCTTC. Translation gives CASSLAGSEQFF.

This clone appeared a few times. The chain links TRBV6-6 to TRBJ2-7; no clear D. Germline values: CDR1 MNHNY, CDR2 SVGAGI (reference sequence). There are 15 residues in the CDR3. V lost 6 bases to trimming and J lost 0 bases, with 15 bases between them. The CDR3 is CASSSHSISSYEQYF. DNA of the CDR3: TGTGCCAGCAGCTCTCATTCCATTAGCTCCTACGAGCAGTACTTC.

CDR3 residues: CASSQDFSGGSYNEQFF. Here the CDR3 DNA reads TGTGCCAGCAGCCAAGATTTCAGCGGGGGATCCTACAATGAGCAGTTCTTC. The chain has TRBV4-2 and TRBJ2-1; 8 positions agree with TRBD2. Looked up from germline, CDR1 is LGHNA and CDR2 is YNFKEQ. V was pared by 0 bases and J by 1 base, with 5 bases of the junction left unmatched. The length of the CDR3 is 17 residues.

This clone came up once. J is TRBJ2-2 and V is TRBV27; TRBD1 is a possible D gene (5 bases). Trimming took 5 bases from V and 4 from J, leaving 8 bases between them. This CDR3 contains 13 residues. CDR1 and CDR2 from the germline V gene are MNHEY and SMNVEV (reference sequence). The CDR3 reads CASSPTGTGELFF. CDR3 bases: TGTGCCAGCAGTCCCACAGGCACCGGGGAGCTGTTTTTT.

The genes are TRBV18 and TRBJ1-5; D is possibly TRBD1 (6 bases). In germline, CDR1 is KGHSH, CDR2 LQKENI. CDR3 length: 15 amino acids. Trimming took 3 bases from V and 1 from J, leaving 10 bases between them. In nucleotides, the CDR3 is TGTGCCAGCTCACCTGACAGGACGAGCAATCAGCCCCAGCATTTT. Its protein product is CASSPDRTSNQPQHF.

This clone showed up just a few times. The chain carries TRBV5-6 and TRBJ2-5; D is possibly TRBD2 (5 bases). The CDR3 spans 13 residues. Trimming stripped 0 bases from V and 5 bases from J, with 8 bases between. Looked up from germline, CDR1 is SGHDT and CDR2 is YYEEEE. DNA of the CDR3: TGTGCCAGCAGCTTGGGGTGGGAGGAGACCCAGTACTTC. It codes for CASSLGWEETQYF.

The J gene is TRBJ1-2, the V gene TRBV6-5, with 9 bases aligning to TRBD1. V was pared by 2 bases and J by 2 bases, with 3 bases of the junction left unmatched. Looked up from germline, CDR1 is MNHEY and CDR2 is SVGAGI. This CDR3 spans 15 amino acids. CDR3: CASSYGTGFNYGYTF. CDR3 DNA sequence: TGTGCCAGCAGTTACGGGACAGGGTTCAACTATGGCTACACCTTC.

CDR3 coding DNA: TGTGCCACCAGTGGCCAACAGAACACTGAAGCTTTCTTT. Protein sequence: CATSGQQNTEAFF. The chain uses TRBV15 and TRBJ1-1; D is unclear. This CDR3 is built from 13 residues. The germline CDR1 and CDR2 sequences are LNHNV and YYDKDF (reference sequence). The ends were cut back, 6 bases at V and 1 base at J, with 9 bases in the middle.

The CDR3 sequence is CASSLGGRVPPDTQYF. The CDR3 nucleotides read TGTGCCAGCAGCTTAGGAGGCAGGGTTCCCCCAGATACGCAGTATTTT. The J gene is TRBJ2-3, the V gene TRBV7-6; possibly TRBD1 for D (5 bases). V was clipped by 1 base and J by 4 bases, with 15 bases between them. The CDR3 loop spans 16 amino acids. Germline V gene sequence: CDR1 SGHVS, CDR2 FNYEAQ.